This T cell receptor (beta chain) appears in the sequencing data of a study of patients and donors after allogeneic stem cell transplantation. V shed 3 bases and J 7 bases; nucleotides not matched to a gene: 6. This CDR3 is built from 14 residues. CDR1 and CDR2 from the germline V gene are SNHLY and FYNNEI. Via MiXCR, TCRdb re-called the RT-PCR reads, giving one row per CDR3 protein. This table holds 920,000 or so distinct CDR3 sequences, 15% to 20% found once. This TCR was sampled from a human donor who was either an allogeneic HSCT recipient or a stem cell or donor lymphocyte infusion donor (not recorded which). It is not recorded whose cells these are; they may come from a transplant donor. This rearrangement joins TRBV2 to TRBJ2-1; 7 bases fit TRBD2. Sequencing used blood, either unsorted or a sorted T cell fraction (not recorded which). CDR3 sequence (DNA): TGTGCCAGCAGTGATCCTCTCGGGGGGAATGAGCAGTTCTTC. Its translation: CASSDPLGGNEQFF.